The 21 T cell receptor beta chains in this list originate from one sample, sequenced in a study of cytomegalovirus exposure and HLA in healthy donors. Use of 60 Vbeta and 13 Jbeta primers characterized the PCR. Assay used: immunoSEQ multiplex PCR; TCRdb lists only in-frame clones, some missing. The table shows roughly 130,000 clones, with around 83% occurring only once. The sample consisted of PBMCs. The receptors stem from a human donor in good health.

The chain combines TRBV7-2 with TRBJ2-7; TRBD1 matches at 7 bases. Germline V gene sequence: CDR1 SGHTA, CDR2 FQGNSA. The CDR3 has 14 residues. Trimming cost V 1 base and J 5 bases; bases outside gene matches: 5. CDR3 region: CASSLGRQGNEQYF. The CDR3 nucleotides are TGTGCCAGCAGCTTAGGGAGACAGGGAAACGAGCAGTACTTC.

The chain combines TRBV28 with TRBJ1-4; maybe TRBD1 (5 bases). V lost 5 bases, J lost 11 bases, and 15 bases lay in between. CDR1 MDHEN and CDR2 SYDVKM come from the germline V gene. The CDR3 covers 13 residues. As DNA, the CDR3 is TGTGCCAGCAGTCCCCAAGTACGGGGGAAACTGTTTTTT. Translation: CASSPQVRGKLFF.

The V call is TRBV5-4, the J call TRBJ1-6; no firm D call. Germline assignment: CDR1 SGHNT and CDR2 YYREEE (reference sequence). V lost 5 bases, J lost 6 bases, and 15 bases lay in between. CDR3 length: 15 amino acids. CDR3 sequence (DNA): TGTGCCAGCAGAGCCGAGTCGGAGTTTAATTCACCCCTCCACTTT. This encodes CASRAESEFNSPLHF.

This clone was seen only once. The chain joins TRBV28 to TRBJ1-4, with D maybe TRBD1 (6 bases). Germline CDR1 is MDHEN and CDR2 is SYDVKM. CDR3 length equals 15 residues. Trimming removed 3 bases from V and 7 bases from J, with 15 bases in between. The CDR3 DNA is TGTGCCAGCAGTTTGTCGGGCGGGGGCTTTGAAAAACTGTTTTTT. Translation gives CASSLSGGGFEKLFF.

The rearrangement uses TRBV11-3 and TRBJ1-2; D gene uncertain. CDR3 size: 12 residues. Germline-derived CDR1 and CDR2 are SGHNT and YENEEA. Trimming removed 4 bases from V and 6 bases from J, with 9 bases in between. The CDR3 loop is CASSSSGDGYTF. As DNA, the CDR3 is TGTGCCAGCAGCTCAAGCGGGGATGGCTACACCTTC. Full variable domain (rest looked up from reference TRBV11-3 and TRBJ1-2): EAGVVQSPRYKIIEKKQPVAFWCNPISGHNTLYWYLQNLGQGPELLIRYENEEAVDDSQLPKDRFSAERLKGVDSTLKIQPAELGDSAVYLCASSSSGDGYTFGSGTRLTVV.

This chain uses TRBV27 with TRBJ2-3; TRBD1 agrees at 7 bases. CDR1 and CDR2 from the germline V gene are MNHEY and SMNVEV (reference sequence). With V trimmed by 5 bases and J by 4 bases, 9 bases remained unmatched. The CDR3 is made up of 15 amino acids. The CDR3 loop reads CASSVQGSWADTQYF. The CDR3 DNA reads TGTGCCAGCAGTGTACAGGGGTCTTGGGCAGATACGCAGTATTTT.

V usage is TRBV5-8 and J usage is TRBJ1-2; D perhaps matches TRBD1 (5 bases). Germline-derived CDR1 and CDR2 are SGHTS and YDEGEE. V was shortened by 4 bases and J by 0 bases, with 13 bases between the two germline ends. The CDR3 spans 15 residues. As DNA, the CDR3 is TGTGCCAGCAGCCACACGACAGCATCTAACTATGGCTACACCTTC. Translating gives CASSHTTASNYGYTF.

The chain couples TRBV7-9 to TRBJ2-7; weak D call: TRBD2 (6 bases). The CDR3 is 14 residues long. Germline CDR1 and CDR2: SEHNR and FQNEAQ (reference sequence). V shed 1 base and J shed 3 bases, with 10 bases lying between them. This CDR3 reads CASSLGRLGYEQYF. CDR3 nucleotides: TGTGCCAGCAGCTTAGGGAGACTAGGCTACGAGCAGTACTTC.

The J gene is TRBJ1-6, the V gene TRBV5-1; TRBD1 agrees at 8 bases. The CDR3 totals 14 residues. The J segment lost 6 bases and the V segment lost 5 bases, leaving 4 bases of the junction unmatched. Germline CDR1 SGHRS, CDR2 YFSETQ. As DNA, the CDR3 is TGCGCCAGCAGGCCCGGGACAGGTAATTCACCCCTCCACTTT. It specifies CASRPGTGNSPLHF.

The chain carries TRBV28 and TRBJ1-3, with D perhaps TRBD1 (5 bases). Germline V CDR1 and CDR2: MDHEN, SYDVKM. V was clipped by 6 bases and J by 9 bases, with 9 bases between them. The CDR3 loop spans 11 amino acids. The CDR3 is CASSPGGTIYF. The CDR3 DNA reads TGTGCCAGCAGCCCGGGGGGCACCATATATTTT.

The gene calls are TRBV7-9 and TRBJ2-5, with 10 bases fitting TRBD2. Germline CDR1 reads SEHNR; CDR2 reads FQNEAQ (reference sequence). This CDR3 region has 16 residues. The J segment lost 2 bases and the V segment lost 5 bases, leaving 8 bases of the junction unmatched. CDR3 protein: CASSPQLAGKQETQYF. CDR3 coding DNA: TGTGCCAGCAGCCCACAACTAGCGGGGAAACAAGAGACCCAGTACTTC.

The chain has TRBV21-1 and TRBJ1-1. TRBV21-1 is a documented pseudogene. The CDR3 is made up of 12 amino acids. CDR3 amino acids: CASSKGGTEAFF. CDR3 nucleotides: TGTGCCAGCAGCAAAGGAGGGACTGAAGCTTTCTTT.

The rearrangement joins TRBV28 to TRBJ1-1, with D perhaps matching TRBD1 (5 bases). The CDR3 sequence is 14 residues long. Deletions cut 3 bases from V and 1 base from J, with 9 bases between. Germline V gene lookup returns CDR1 MDHEN and CDR2 SYDVKM. In DNA form, the CDR3 reads TGTGCCAGCAGTTTCCCAGGGCCGAACACTGAAGCTTTCTTT. This sequence encodes CASSFPGPNTEAFF.

Remarks on this clone: The limits of the CDR3 on the DNA are not certain, so only TCRdb's listed CDR3 is given. V is TRBV27 and J is TRBJ2-5; the table calls TRBD2, which could not be checked here. 17 amino acids form the CDR3, both terminal residues included. CDR1 and CDR2 from the germline V gene are MNHEY and SMNVEV (reference sequence). The CDR3 here is CASSSGLAGSYQETQYF.

This clone came up a few times. CDR3 in amino acids: CASSPGQGAGETQYF. The CDR3 DNA sequence: TGTGCCAGTAGCCCGGGACAGGGGGCGGGGGAGACCCAGTACTTC. The chain links TRBV19 to TRBJ2-5; TRBD1 agrees at 12 bases. Germline values: CDR1 LNHDA, CDR2 SQIVND (reference sequence). The trim removed 6 bases at V and 5 bases at J, leaving 7 bases unmatched. CDR3 size: 15 residues.

This rearrangement joins TRBV5-4 to TRBJ2-6; maybe TRBD2 (5 bases). This CDR3 has 16 residues. Trimming cost V 4 bases and J 2 bases, with 13 bases left between them. CDR1 and CDR2 from the germline V gene are SGHNT and YYREEE (reference sequence). The CDR3 region is CASSQEEGAGANVLTF. The CDR3 region has the DNA TGTGCCAGCAGCCAAGAAGAGGGTGCTGGGGCCAACGTCCTGACTTTC.

This clone was counted a few times. The chain combines TRBV4-1 with TRBJ2-5, with 8 bases lining up with TRBD2. The germline V gene encodes CDR1 MGHRA and CDR2 YSYEKL. The CDR3 is made up of 15 amino acids. V lost 8 bases, J lost 2 bases, and 10 bases stayed unmatched. CDR3 DNA sequence: TGCGCCAGCGGTAGGATAGGCGGGGGGCAAGAGACCCAGTACTTC. Translating gives CASGRIGGGQETQYF.

The V gene is TRBV5-4, the J gene TRBJ1-5; D is uncertain. The V gene's germline CDR1 is SGHNT and CDR2 YYREEE (reference sequence). The length of the CDR3 is 13 residues. Trimming stripped 3 bases from V and 4 bases from J, with 8 bases between. DNA for the CDR3: TGTGCCAGCAGCTCCCTCGCGAATCAGCCCCAGCATTTT. As protein: CASSSLANQPQHF.

This clone is judged medium-sized. The chain couples TRBV9 to TRBJ2-3; TRBD2 agrees at 8 bases. Germline-derived CDR1 and CDR2 are SGDLS and YYNGEE. V was pared by 7 bases and J by 2 bases, with 6 bases of the junction left unmatched. The CDR3 runs to 14 residues. CDR3 DNA: TGTGCCAGCTCTCGGGGACTAGACACAGATACGCAGTATTTT. As protein: CASSRGLDTDTQYF. Variable domain in full (rest from reference TRBV9 and TRBJ2-3): DSGVTQTPKHLITATGQRVTLRCSPRSGDLSVYWYQQSLDQGLQFLIQYYNGEERAKGNILERFSAQQFPDLHSELNLSSLELGDSALYFCASSRGLDTDTQYFGPGTRLTVL.

The chain employs TRBV29-1 and TRBJ1-2; possible D gene TRBD1, 5 bases. The CDR3 loop spans 14 amino acids. CDR1 is SQVTM, CDR2 ANQGSEA, per germline. The V end was cut by 8 bases, the J end by 7 bases, with 23 bases between. The CDR3 sequence: CSIREGSPAVGYTF. The DNA of the CDR3 is TGCAGCATCAGGGAGGGTTCTCCCGCGGTTGGCTACACCTTC.

The count of this clone is one. The V gene is TRBV10-2, the J gene TRBJ1-5; D is ambiguous. Germline V gene data show CDR1 as WSHSY and CDR2 as SAAADI. The CDR3 length is 13 residues. V was trimmed by 3 bases and J by 3 bases, leaving 6 bases between them. This CDR3 is CASSDGINQPQHF. The CDR3 DNA reads as TGCGCCAGCAGTGACGGGATCAATCAGCCCCAGCATTTT.